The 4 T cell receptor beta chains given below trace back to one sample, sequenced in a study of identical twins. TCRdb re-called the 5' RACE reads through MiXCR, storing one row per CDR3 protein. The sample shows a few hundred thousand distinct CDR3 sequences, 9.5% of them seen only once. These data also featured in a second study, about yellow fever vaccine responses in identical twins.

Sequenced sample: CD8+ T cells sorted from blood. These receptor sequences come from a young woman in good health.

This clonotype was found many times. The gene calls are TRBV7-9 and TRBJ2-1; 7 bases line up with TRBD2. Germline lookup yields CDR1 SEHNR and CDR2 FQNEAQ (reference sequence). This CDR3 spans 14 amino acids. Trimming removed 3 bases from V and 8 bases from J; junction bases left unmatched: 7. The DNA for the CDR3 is TGTGCCAGCAGCTTGGACCCCCGGGGGGATGAGCAGTTCTTC. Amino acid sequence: CASSLDPRGDEQFF.

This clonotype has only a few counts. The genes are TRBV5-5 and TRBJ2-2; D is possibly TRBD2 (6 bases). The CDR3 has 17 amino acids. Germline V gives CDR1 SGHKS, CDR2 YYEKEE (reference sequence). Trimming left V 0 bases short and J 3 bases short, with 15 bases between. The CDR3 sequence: CASSLEWGGGDTGELFF. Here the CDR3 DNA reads TGTGCCAGCAGCTTGGAGTGGGGAGGAGGTGACACCGGGGAGCTGTTTTTT.

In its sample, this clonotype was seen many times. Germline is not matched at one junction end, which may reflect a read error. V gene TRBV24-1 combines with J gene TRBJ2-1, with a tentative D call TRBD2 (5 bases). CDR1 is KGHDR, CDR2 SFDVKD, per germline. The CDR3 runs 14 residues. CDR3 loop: CATSGLASWGEQFF. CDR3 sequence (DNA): TGCGCCACCAGTGGATTGGCTAGCTGGGGTGAGCAGTTCTTC.

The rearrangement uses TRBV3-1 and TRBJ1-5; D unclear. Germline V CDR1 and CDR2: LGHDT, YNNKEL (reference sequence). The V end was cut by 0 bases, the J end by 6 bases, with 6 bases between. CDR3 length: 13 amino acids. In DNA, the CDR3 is TGTGCCAGCAGCCAAGAAACCGCTCAGCCCCAGCATTTT. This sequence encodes CASSQETAQPQHF.